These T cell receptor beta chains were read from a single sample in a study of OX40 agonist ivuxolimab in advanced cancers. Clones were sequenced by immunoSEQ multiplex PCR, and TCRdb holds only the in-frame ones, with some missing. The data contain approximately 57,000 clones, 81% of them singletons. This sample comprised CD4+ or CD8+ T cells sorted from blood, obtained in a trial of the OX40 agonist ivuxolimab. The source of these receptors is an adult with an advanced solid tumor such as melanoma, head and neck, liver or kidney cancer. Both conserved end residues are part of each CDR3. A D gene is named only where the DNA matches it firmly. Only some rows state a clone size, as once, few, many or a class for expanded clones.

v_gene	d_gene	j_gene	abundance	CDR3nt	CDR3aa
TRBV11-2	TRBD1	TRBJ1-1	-	TGTGCCAGCAGCCAGGGGGGCGCTGGGGCTTTCTTT	CASSQGGAGAFF
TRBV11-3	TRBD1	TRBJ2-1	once	TGTGCCAGCAGTCTGGGACAGACATACAATGAGCAGTTCTTC	CASSLGQTYNEQFF
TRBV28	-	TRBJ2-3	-	TGTGCCAGCAGTCCATCCCCAGGGTTAGGCCTGCTCACAGATACGCAGTATTTT	CASSPSPGLGLLTDTQYF
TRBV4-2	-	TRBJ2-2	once	TGTGCCAGCAGCCAAGATCTCAGGGTTCCCGGGGAGCTGTTTTTT	CASSQDLRVPGELFF
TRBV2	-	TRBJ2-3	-	TGTGCCAGTCAGGCTGTTCACCAAGGCACAGATACGCAGTATTTT	CASQAVHQGTDTQYF
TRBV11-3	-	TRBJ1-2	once	TGTGCCAGCAGCCCCCTGTCCGCCCCCCCGGGAAGGGGTGGGGGCTACACCTTC	CASSPLSAPPGRGGGYTF
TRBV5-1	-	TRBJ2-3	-	TGCGCCAGCAGCTTGGGGCCAGTCACCACAGATACGCAGTATTTT	CASSLGPVTTDTQYF
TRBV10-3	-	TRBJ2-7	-	TGTGCCATCAGTGTGGGTAGCTCCTACGAGCAGTACTTC	CAISVGSSYEQYF
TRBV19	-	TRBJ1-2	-	TGTGCCAGTAAATTCGCATTGGACGGTCTGGGCTACACCTTC	CASKFALDGLGYTF
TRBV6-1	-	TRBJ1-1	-	TGTGCCAGCAGTGATTGGGGAAGGGAGGACACTGAAGCTTTCTTT	CASSDWGREDTEAFF
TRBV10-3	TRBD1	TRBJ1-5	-	TGTGCCATCAGTGCCGGACAGGGGAATAATCAGCCCCAGCATTTT	CAISAGQGNNQPQHF
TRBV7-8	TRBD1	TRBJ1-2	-	TGTGCCAGCAGCGACAGGGCGCTAAACTATGGCTACACCTTC	CASSDRALNYGYTF
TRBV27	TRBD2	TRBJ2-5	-	TGTGCCAGCAGTCCCCTACGGGCGGGGGGCCGGGAGACCCAGTACTTC	CASSPLRAGGRETQYF
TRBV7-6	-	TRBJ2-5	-	TGTGCCAGCAGCGGGGGGATGGCAGGGCCTGGAGAGACCCAGTACTTC	CASSGGMAGPGETQYF
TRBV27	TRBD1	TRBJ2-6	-	TGTGCCAGCAGTCCCGGGACAGGTCAGCTTATCTCTGGGGCCAACGTCCTGACTTTC	CASSPGTGQLISGANVLTF
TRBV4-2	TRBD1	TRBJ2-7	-	TGTGCCAGCAGCCATCCGGGACAGACCTACGAGCAGTACTTC	CASSHPGQTYEQYF
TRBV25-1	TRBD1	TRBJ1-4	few	TGTGCCAGCAGCAGAGGGGGCGGAAATGAAAAACTGTTTTTT	CASSRGGGNEKLFF
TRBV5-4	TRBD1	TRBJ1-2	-	TGTGCCAGCAGCATGGGACAGGGTGACTATGGCTACACCTTC	CASSMGQGDYGYTF
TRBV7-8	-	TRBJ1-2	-	TGTGCCAGCAGCTTAGCGGGTAGTACTGGGAACGTCTATGGCTACACCTTC	CASSLAGSTGNVYGYTF
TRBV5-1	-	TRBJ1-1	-	TGCGCCAGCAGCTTGGAGGCAAACACTGAAGCTTTCTTT	CASSLEANTEAFF
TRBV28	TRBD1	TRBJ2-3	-	TGTGCCGGCGCCGCCAGGGGGCGGTTTGGAGATACGCAGTATTTT	CAGAARGRFGDTQYF
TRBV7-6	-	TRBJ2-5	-	TGTGCCAGCAGCTCAAAACCGAAAGAGACCCAGTACTTC	CASSSKPKETQYF
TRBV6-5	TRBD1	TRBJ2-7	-	TGTGCCAGCACCCTGGGGACAGGGGCCGAGCAGTACTTC	CASTLGTGAEQYF